The entry below describes one T cell receptor beta chain. These data originate in a study of blood T cell repertoires in COVID-19. Study in general: Samples taken during acute and convalescent COVID-19 were collected in the United States, Italy and Spain. PBMCs, B-cell-depleted T cells, or T cells were the source of the cDNA or gDNA that made up the material.

Deletions cut 6 bases from V and 3 bases from J, with 11 bases between. Germline-derived CDR1 and CDR2 are SNHLY and FYNNEI. The CDR3 extends over 13 amino acids. Original analysis: Researchers report that nucleated cell counts were estimated from reference gene primer amplification. The data were produced by immunoSEQ multiplex PCR, yet TCRdb's version contains in-frame clones alone and is incomplete. V, J and clone size are those of that table, while D and trimming were read from the DNA. This sample has over 100,000 clones, with more than 80% found just once. This chain connects TRBV2 to TRBJ1-1; D may be TRBD1 (5 bases). The specimen sequenced was peripheral blood. This TCR came from a human donor in a cohort sampled during active COVID-19. The CDR3 here is CASSADRHTEAFF. CDR3 nucleotide sequence: TGTGCCAGCAGCGCCGACAGACACACTGAAGCTTTCTTT.